These T cell receptor beta chains were read from a single sample in a study of cytomegalovirus exposure and HLA in healthy donors. This table comes from immunoSEQ multiplex PCR, and its TCRdb copy is limited to in-frame clones, with some not included. This table has 170,000 or so clones, approximately 78% appearing once. The sample comprised PBMCs. The receptors stem from a woman aged 40 to 50 in good health and CMV-seronegative. CDR3s include the opening cysteine and the closing phenylalanine or tryptophan. A D gene is named only where the DNA matches it firmly. Some rows have no size entry. The others give once, few or many, or a class for an expanded clone.

v_gene	abundance	d_gene	j_gene	CDR3nt	CDR3aa
TRBV5-1	NA	TRBD1	TRBJ1-2	TGCGCCAGCAGCCAGGGGACAGCCATTTCTAACTATGGCTACACCTTC	CASSQGTAISNYGYTF
TRBV14	NA	TRBD2	TRBJ2-7	TGTGCCAGCAGGATTAGCGGGGGGAAATACGAGCAGTACTTC	CASRISGGKYEQYF
TRBV7-9	NA	TRBD1	TRBJ2-7	TGTGCCAGCAGCTCGGGACAGGGGGCCTACGAGCAGTACTTC	CASSSGQGAYEQYF
TRBV19	NA	TRBD2	TRBJ2-2	TGTGCCAGTAGTATGCTAGCGGGGGGAGGGACCGGGGAGCTGTTTTTT	CASSMLAGGGTGELFF
TRBV15	few	NA	TRBJ2-1	TGTGCCACCAGCAGAGGAATCAGCAATGGGAGGAATGAGCAGTTCTTC	CATSRGISNGRNEQFF
TRBV18	NA	TRBD2	TRBJ2-1	TGTGCCAGCTCCCCCACCACTAGCGGGGCCAATGAGCAGTTCTTC	CASSPTTSGANEQFF
TRBV4-1	few	TRBD2	TRBJ2-5	TGCGCCAGCAGCCAAAGACTAGCGGGGGGGCCGGGGGAGACCCAGTACTTC	CASSQRLAGGPGETQYF
TRBV19	NA	TRBD1	TRBJ2-1	TGTGCCAGTAGTTGGGACAGGAGCTCCTACAATGAGCAGTTCTTC	CASSWDRSSYNEQFF
TRBV5-1	NA	NA	TRBJ1-4	TGCGCCAGCAGCAACGACTACACTAATGAAAAACTGTTTTTT	CASSNDYTNEKLFF
TRBV14	NA	NA	TRBJ1-1	TGTGCCAGCAGCCAACAGACAAGCCTTACTGAAGCTTTCTTT	CASSQQTSLTEAFF
TRBV6-6	few	NA	TRBJ2-7	TGTGCCAGCAGTACAGGGTCGGGGGAGCAGTACTTC	CASSTGSGEQYF